Sequencing of this T cell receptor (beta chain) was carried out in a study of molecular identifiers for immune sequencing clone quantification. This clonotype was seen ten or more times. TCRdb called the PCR reads again in MiXCR, with one record for every CDR3 protein. The sample consists of roughly 90,000 distinct CDR3 sequences, over 15% of them appearing once. Material for sequencing was naive CD8+ T cells from blood, with Jurkat cell RNA spiked in. Subset denoted: FACS-sorted CD8+CD4-CCR7+CD45RA+ naive T cells. This TCR derives from a human donor in good health. Some libraries in this study had Jurkat cell RNA spiked in.

The CDR3 loop is CASSLGTSSEQYF. As DNA, the CDR3 is TGTGCCAGCAGCCTCGGGACTAGTTCCGAGCAGTACTTC. V and J are TRBV4-2 and TRBJ2-7; 8 nucleotides match TRBD2. The CDR3 runs 13 residues. J lost 6 bases, V lost 4 bases, and 5 bases had no gene match. Germline-derived CDR1 and CDR2 are LGHNA and YNFKEQ.